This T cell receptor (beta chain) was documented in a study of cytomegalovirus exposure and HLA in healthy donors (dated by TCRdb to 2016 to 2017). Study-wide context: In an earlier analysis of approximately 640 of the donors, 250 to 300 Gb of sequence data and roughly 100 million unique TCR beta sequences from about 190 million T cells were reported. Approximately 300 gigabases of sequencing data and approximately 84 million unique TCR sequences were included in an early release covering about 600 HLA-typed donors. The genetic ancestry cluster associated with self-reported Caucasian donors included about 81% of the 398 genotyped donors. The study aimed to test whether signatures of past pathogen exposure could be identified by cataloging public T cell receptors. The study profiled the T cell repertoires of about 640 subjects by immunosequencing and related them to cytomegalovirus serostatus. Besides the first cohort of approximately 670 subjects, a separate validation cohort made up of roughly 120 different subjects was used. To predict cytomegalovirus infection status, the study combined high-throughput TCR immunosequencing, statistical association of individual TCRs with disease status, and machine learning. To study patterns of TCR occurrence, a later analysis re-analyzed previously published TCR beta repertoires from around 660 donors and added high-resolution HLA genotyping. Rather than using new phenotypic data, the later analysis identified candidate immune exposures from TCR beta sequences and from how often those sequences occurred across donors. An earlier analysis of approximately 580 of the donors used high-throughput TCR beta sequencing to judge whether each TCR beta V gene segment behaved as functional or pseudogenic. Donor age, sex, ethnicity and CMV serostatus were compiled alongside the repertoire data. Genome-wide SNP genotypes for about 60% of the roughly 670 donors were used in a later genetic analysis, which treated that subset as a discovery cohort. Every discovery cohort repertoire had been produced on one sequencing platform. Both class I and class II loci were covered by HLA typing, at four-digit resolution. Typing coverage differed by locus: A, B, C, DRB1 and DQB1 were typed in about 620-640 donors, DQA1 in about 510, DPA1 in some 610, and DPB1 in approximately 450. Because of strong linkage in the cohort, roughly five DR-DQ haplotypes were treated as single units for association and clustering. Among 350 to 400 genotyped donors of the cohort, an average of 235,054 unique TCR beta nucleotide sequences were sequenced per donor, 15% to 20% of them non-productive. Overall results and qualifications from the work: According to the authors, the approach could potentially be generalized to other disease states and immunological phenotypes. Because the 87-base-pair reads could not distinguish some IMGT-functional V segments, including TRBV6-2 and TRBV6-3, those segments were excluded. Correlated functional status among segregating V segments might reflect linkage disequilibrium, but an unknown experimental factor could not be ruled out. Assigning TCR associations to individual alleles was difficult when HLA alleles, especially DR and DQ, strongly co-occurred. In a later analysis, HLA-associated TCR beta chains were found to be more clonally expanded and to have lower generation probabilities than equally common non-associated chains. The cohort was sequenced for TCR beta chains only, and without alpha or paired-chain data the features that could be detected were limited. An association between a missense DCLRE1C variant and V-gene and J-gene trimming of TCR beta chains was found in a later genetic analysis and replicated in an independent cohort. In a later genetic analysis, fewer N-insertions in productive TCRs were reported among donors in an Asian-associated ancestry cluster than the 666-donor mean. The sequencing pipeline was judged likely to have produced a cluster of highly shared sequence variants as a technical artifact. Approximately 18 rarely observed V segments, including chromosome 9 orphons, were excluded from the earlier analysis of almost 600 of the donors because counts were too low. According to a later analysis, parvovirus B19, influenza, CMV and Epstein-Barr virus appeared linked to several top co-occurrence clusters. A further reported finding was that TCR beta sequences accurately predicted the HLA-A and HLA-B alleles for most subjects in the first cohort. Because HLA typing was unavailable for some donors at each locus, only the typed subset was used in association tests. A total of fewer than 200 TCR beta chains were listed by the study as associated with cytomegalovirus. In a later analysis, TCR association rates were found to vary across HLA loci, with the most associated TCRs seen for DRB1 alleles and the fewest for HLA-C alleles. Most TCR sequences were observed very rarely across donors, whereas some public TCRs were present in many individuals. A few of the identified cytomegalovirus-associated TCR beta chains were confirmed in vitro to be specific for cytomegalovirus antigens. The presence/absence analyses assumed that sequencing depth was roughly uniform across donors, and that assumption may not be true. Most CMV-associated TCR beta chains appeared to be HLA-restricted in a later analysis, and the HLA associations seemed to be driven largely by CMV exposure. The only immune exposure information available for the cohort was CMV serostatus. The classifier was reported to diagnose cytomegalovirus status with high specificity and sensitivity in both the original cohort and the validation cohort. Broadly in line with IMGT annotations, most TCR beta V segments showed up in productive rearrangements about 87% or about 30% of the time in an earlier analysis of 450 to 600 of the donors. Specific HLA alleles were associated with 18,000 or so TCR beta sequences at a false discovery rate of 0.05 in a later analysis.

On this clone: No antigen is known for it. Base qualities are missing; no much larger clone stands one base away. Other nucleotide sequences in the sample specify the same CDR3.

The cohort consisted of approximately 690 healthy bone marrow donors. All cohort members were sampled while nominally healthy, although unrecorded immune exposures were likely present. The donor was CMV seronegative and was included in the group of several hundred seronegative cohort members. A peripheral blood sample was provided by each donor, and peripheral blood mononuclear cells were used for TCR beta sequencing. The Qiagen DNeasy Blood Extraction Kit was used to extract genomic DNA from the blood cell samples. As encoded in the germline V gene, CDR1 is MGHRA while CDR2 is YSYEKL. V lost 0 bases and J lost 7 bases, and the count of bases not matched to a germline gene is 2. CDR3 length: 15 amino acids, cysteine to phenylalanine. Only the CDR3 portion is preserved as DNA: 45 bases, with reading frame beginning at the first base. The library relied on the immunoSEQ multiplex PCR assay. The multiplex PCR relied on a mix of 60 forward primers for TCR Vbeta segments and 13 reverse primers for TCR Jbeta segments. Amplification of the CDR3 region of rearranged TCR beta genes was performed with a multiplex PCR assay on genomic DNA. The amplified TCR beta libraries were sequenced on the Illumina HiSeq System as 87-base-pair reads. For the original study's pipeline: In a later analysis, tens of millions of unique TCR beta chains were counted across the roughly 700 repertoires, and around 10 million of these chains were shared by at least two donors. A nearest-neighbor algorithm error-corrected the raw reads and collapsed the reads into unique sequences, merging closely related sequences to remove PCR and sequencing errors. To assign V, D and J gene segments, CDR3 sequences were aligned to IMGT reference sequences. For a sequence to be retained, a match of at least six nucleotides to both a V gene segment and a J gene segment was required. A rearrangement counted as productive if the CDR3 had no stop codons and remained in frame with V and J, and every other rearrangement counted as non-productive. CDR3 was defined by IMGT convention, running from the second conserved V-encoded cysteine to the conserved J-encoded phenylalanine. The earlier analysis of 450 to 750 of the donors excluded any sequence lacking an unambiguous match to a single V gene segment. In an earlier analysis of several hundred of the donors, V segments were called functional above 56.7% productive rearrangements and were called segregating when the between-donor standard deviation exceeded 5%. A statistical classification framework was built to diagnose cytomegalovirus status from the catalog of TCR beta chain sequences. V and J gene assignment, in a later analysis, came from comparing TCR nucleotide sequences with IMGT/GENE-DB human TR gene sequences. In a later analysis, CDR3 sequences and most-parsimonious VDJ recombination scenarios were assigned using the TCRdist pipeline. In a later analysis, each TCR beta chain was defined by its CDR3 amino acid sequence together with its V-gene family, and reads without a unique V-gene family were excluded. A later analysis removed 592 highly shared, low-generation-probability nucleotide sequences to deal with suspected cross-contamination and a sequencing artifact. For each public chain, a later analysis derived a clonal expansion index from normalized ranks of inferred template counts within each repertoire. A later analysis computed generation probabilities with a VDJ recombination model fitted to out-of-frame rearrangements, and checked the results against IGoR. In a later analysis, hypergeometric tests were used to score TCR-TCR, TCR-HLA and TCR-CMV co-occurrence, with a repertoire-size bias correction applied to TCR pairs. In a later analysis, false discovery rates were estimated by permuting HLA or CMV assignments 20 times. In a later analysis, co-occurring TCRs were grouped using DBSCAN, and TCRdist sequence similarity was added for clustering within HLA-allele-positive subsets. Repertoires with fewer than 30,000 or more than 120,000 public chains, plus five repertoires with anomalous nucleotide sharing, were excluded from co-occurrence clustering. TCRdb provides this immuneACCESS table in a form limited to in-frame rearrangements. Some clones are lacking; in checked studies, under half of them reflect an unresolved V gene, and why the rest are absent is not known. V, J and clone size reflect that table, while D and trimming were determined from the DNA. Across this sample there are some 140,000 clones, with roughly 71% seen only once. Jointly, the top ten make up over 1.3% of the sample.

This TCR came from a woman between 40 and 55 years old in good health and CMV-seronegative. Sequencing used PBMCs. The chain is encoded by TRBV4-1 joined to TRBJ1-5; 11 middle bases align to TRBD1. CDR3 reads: CASSQDGDRGQPQHF. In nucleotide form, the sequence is TGCGCCAGCAGCCAAGATGGGGACAGGGGGCAGCCCCAGCATTTT.